This T cell receptor (beta chain) was captured by sequencing in a study of T-cell reconstitution after alpha-beta-depleted transplantation in children. Study-level results: There were reportedly several hundred expanded graft clones from which alpha-beta T cells came about two months after transplant. A year post-transplant, T-cell counts and diversity derived mostly from newly produced T cells.

Preparation of the TCRbeta library involved a method that used unique molecular identifiers. A single record per CDR3 protein comes from TCRdb applying MiXCR to the PCR reads. The sample has fewer than 550,000 distinct CDR3 sequences, 10% to 12% seen once. V lost 8 bases and J lost 2, with 10 bases in between. In germline, CDR1 is LNHNV, CDR2 YYDKDF (reference sequence). This CDR3 comprises 13 residues. Details on this clonotype: What it binds is unknown.

The rearrangement joins TRBV15 to TRBJ1-5; D is unresolved. The sequenced sample was PBMCs, mostly from graft donor cells, obtained 180 days after TCRalphabeta/CD19-depleted stem cell transplant. This receptor was taken from a female patient aged 2-15 years who had a stem cell transplant for aplastic anemia, so the T cells may come from the graft donor. Here the CDR3 DNA reads TGTGCCACCGCTGGCAGTCGCAATCAGCCCCAGCATTTT. Its protein product is CATAGSRNQPQHF.